This record looks at one T cell receptor (beta chain) sequence and its context. This sample was included in a study of blood T cell repertoires in COVID-19. The method was immunoSEQ multiplex PCR; TCRdb's version includes in-frame clones alone and lacks a portion of them. The profile covers roughly 200,000 clones, with 82% appearing a single time and 7.8% taken by the ten largest. The CDR3 is 14 amino acids. Germline V gives CDR1 LNHDA, CDR2 SQIVND (reference sequence). Trimming removed 2 bases from V and 9 bases from J, with 14 bases in between. The sequence was collected from a woman aged 60-75 years with COVID-19, enrolled during active disease. The chain carries TRBV19 and TRBJ2-1, with D perhaps matching TRBD1 (5 bases). The material sequenced was peripheral blood. CDR3 region: CASSIIAGNSEQFF. Here the CDR3 DNA reads TGTGCCAGTAGTATAATCGCAGGGAATTCTGAGCAGTTCTTC.